This T cell receptor beta chain was identified during a study of vaccination and CD4 T cells after COVID-19. Study in general: Two Hispanic individuals were among six male and four female convalescent patients. Points from the study as a whole: Post-vaccination, and not before, a median roughly 86% of reactive clones appeared in convalescent patients.

Comments on this clonotype: Its cognate antigen is unknown. A junction boundary mismatches the germline segment, possibly from a read error.

In germline, CDR1 is MNHEY, CDR2 SMNVEV (reference sequence). The CDR3 totals 14 residues. Treatment: approximately 10-day PBMC culture with coronavirus spike peptide pools or control peptides (ViraFEST assay). ViraFEST used peptide pools to expand antigen-specific T cells, then sequenced TCRs. Cultures used two million PBMCs per well, approximately 9.8 IU/ml IL-2 and approximately 9 ug/ml peptides. Once obtained from cultured CD4+ T cells, the DNA was sequenced using the Oncomine TCR Beta short-read assay. A single record per CDR3 protein comes from TCRdb applying MiXCR to the PCR reads. The table has more than 20,000 distinct CDR3 sequences, around half seen once.

Input material: CD4+ T cells from blood, cultured in vitro. V gene TRBV27 combines with J gene TRBJ2-1; 8 nucleotides align to TRBD2. The receptor comes from a human donor who had recovered from COVID-19. In DNA form, the CDR3 reads TGTGCCAGCAGTCCCCGCCGGGGGGGAGATGAGCGGTTCTTC. As protein: CASSPRRGGDERFF.